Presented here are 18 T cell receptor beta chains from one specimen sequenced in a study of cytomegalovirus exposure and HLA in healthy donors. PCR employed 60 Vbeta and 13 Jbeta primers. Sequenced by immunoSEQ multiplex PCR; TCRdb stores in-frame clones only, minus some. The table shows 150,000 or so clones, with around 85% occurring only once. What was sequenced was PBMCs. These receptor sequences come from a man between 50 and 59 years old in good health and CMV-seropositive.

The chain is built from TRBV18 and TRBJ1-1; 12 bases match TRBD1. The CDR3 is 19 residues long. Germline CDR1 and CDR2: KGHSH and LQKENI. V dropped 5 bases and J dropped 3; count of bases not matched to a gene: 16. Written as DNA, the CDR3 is TGTGCCAGCTCAGATCCTAGAACCGGGACAGGGGGCCCGTACACTGAAGCTTTCTTT. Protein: CASSDPRTGTGGPYTEAFF.

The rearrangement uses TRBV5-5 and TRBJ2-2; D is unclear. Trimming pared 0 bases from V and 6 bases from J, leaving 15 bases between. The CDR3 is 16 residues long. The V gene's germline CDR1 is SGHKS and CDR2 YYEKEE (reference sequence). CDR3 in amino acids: CASSLVGDHRPGELFF. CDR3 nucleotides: TGTGCCAGCAGCTTGGTTGGAGACCACCGACCCGGGGAGCTGTTTTTT.

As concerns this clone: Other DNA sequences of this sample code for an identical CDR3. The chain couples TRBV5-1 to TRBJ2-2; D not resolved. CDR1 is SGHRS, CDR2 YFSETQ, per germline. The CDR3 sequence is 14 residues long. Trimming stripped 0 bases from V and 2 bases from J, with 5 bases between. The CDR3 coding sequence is TGCGCCAGCAGCTTGGCTCTCAACACCGGGGAGCTGTTTTTT. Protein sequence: CASSLALNTGELFF.

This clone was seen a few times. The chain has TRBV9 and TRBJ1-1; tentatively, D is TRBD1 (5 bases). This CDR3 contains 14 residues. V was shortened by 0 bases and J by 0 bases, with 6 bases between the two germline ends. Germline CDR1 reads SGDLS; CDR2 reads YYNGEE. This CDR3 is CASSVGQLNTEAFF. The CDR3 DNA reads TGTGCCAGCAGCGTAGGACAGTTGAACACTGAAGCTTTCTTT.

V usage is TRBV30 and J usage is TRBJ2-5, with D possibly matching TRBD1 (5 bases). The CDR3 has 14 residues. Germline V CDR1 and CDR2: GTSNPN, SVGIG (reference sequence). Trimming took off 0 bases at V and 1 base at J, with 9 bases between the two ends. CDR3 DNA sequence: TGTGCCTGGAGTGTCGGCAGGGCCCAAGAGACCCAGTACTTC. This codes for CAWSVGRAQETQYF.

The CDR3 here is CASSEGRGQYF. In DNA form, the CDR3 reads TGTGCCAGCAGTGAGGGCCGGGGGCAGTACTTC. The genes are TRBV6-1 and TRBJ2-7; maybe TRBD2 (5 bases). Germline V lookup: CDR1 MNHNS, CDR2 SASEGT. Trimming shortened V by 3 bases and J by 9 bases, and 9 bases separated the two germline ends. The CDR3 covers 11 residues.

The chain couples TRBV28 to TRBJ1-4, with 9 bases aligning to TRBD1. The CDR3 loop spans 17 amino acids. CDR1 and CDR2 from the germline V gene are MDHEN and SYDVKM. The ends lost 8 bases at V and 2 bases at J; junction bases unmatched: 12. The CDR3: CASYSPGQGMTNEKLFF. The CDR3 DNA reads TGTGCCAGCTATTCACCGGGACAGGGAATGACTAATGAAAAACTGTTTTTT.

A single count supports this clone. CDR3 loop: CAWSVRGLGEKLFF. CDR3 DNA: TGTGCCTGGAGTGTAAGAGGGCTTGGTGAAAAACTGTTTTTT. The chain has TRBV30 and TRBJ1-4; D unresolved. This CDR3 region has 14 residues. Germline V lookup: CDR1 GTSNPN, CDR2 SVGIG (reference sequence). V was pared by 0 bases and J by 7 bases, with 12 bases between.

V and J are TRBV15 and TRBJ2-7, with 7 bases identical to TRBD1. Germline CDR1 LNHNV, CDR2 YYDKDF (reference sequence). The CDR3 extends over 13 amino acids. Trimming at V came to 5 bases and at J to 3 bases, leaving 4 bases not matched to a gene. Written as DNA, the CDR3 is TGTGCCACCAGCCCGGGACAGAACTACGAGCAGTACTTC. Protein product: CATSPGQNYEQYF.

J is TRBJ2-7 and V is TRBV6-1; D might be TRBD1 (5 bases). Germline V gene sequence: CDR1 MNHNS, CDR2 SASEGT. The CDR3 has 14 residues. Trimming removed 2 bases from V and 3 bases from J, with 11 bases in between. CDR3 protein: CASSEISTVYEQYF. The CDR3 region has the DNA TGTGCCAGCAGTGAAATTTCGACAGTCTACGAGCAGTACTTC.

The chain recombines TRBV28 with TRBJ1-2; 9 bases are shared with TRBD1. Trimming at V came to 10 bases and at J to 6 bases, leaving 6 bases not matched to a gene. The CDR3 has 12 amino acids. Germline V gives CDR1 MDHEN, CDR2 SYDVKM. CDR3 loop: CATLQGANGYTF. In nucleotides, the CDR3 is TGTGCCACCCTACAGGGGGCAAATGGCTACACCTTC.

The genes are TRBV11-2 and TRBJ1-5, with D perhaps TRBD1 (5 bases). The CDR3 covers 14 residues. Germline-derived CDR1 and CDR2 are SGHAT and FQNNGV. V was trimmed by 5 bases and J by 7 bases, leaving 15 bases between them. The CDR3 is CASSPRESGQPQHF. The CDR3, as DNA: TGTGCCAGCAGCCCCAGGGAAAGTGGCCAGCCCCAGCATTTT.

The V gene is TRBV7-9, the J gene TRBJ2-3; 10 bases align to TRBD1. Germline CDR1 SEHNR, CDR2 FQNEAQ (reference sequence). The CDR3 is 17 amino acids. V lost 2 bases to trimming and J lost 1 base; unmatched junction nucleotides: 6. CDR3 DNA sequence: TGTGCCAGCAGCTTATGGTTGGGGACAGGGGGCACAGATACGCAGTATTTT. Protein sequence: CASSLWLGTGGTDTQYF.

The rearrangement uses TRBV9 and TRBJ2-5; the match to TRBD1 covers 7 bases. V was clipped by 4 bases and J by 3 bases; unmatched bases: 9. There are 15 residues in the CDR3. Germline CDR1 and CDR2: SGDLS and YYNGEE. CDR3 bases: TGTGCCAGCAGCATTCTTGGGACAGTGGAAGAGACCCAGTACTTC. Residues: CASSILGTVEETQYF.

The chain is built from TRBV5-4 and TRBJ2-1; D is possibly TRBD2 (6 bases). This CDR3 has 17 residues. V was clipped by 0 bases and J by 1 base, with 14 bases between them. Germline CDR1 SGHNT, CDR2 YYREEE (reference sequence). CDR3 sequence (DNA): TGTGCCAGCAGCTTGGGCTCGCCTAGCGAGTCCTACAATGAGCAGTTCTTC. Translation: CASSLGSPSESYNEQFF.

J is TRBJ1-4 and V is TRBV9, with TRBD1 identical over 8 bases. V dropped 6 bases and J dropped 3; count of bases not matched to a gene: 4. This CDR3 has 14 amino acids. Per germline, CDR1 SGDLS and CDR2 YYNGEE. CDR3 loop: CASNKQGANEKLFF. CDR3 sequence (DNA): TGTGCCAGCAACAAACAGGGGGCTAATGAAAAACTGTTTTTT.

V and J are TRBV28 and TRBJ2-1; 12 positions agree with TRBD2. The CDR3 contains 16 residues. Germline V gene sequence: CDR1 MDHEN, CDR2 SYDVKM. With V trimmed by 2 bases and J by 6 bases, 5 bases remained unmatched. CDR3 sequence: CASSLPSGRAGNEQFF. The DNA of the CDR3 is TGTGCCAGCAGTTTACCTAGCGGGAGGGCGGGCAATGAGCAGTTCTTC.

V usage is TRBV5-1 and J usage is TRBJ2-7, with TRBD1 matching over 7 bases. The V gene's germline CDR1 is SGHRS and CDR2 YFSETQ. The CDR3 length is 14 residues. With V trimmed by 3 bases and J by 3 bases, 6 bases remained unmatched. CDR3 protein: CASSSLGQLYEQYF. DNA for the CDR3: TGCGCCAGCAGCTCGTTGGGACAGCTCTACGAGCAGTACTTC. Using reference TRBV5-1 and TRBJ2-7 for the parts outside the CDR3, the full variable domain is KAGVTQTPRYLIKTRGQQVTLSCSPISGHRSVSWYQQTPGQGLQFLFEYFSETQRNKGNFPGRFSGRQFSNSRSEMNVSTLELGDSALYLCASSSLGQLYEQYFGPGTRLTVT.